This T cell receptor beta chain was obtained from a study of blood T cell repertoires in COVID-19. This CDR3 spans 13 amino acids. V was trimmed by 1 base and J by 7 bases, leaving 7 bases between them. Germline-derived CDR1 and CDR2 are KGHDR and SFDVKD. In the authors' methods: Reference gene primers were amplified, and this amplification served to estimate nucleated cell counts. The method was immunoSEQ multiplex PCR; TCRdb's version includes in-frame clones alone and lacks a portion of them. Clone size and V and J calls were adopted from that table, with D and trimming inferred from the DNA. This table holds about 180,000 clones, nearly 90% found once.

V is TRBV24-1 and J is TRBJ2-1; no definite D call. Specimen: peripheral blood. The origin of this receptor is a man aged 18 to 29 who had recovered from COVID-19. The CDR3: CATSDFNSNEQFF. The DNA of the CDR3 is TGTGCCACCAGTGATTTCAACTCGAATGAGCAGTTCTTC.